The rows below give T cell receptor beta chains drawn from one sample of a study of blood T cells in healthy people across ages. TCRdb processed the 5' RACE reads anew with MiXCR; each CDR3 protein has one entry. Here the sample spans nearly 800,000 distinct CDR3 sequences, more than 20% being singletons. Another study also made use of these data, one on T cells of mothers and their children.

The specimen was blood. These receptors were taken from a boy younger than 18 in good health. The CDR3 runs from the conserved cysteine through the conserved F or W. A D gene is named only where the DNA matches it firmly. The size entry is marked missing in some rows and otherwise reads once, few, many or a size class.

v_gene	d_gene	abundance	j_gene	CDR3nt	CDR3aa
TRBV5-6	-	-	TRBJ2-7	TGTGCCACCGCATCCGGGAGAGGCTACGAGCAGTACTTC	CATASGRGYEQYF
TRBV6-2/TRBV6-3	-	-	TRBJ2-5	TGTGCCAGCAGTCTCCGGGACCAACATCAAGAGACCCAGTACTTC	CASSLRDQHQETQYF
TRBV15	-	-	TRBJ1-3	TGTGCCACCGCTGTTGGCGGCTCTGGAAACACCATATATTTT	CATAVGGSGNTIYF
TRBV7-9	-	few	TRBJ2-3	TGTGCCAGCAGCTCGATACTTAGCACAGATACGCAGTATTTT	CASSSILSTDTQYF
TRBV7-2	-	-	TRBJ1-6	TGTGCCAGCAGCTTCTTGATCGGGTTTTCACCCCTCCACTTT	CASSFLIGFSPLHF
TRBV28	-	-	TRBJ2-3	TGTGCCAGCACCAAGCGGTCTGGATATACAGATACGCAGTATTTT	CASTKRSGYTDTQYF
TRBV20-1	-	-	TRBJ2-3	TGCAGTGCTAGAGACCCCTCCCCCCGCACAGATACGCAGTATTTT	CSARDPSPRTDTQYF
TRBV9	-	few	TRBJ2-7	TGTGCCAGCAGCGTAGCGGGGCACCTGGCTCCCTACGAGCAGTACTTC	CASSVAGHLAPYEQYF
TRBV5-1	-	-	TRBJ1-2	TGCGCCAGCAGCTTTTCAGAGCAATATGGCTACACCTTC	CASSFSEQYGYTF
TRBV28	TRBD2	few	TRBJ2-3	TGTGCCAGCGGCGCGGGAGGAGGGGCAGACACGCAGTATTTT	CASGAGGGADTQYF
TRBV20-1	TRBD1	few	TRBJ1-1	TGCAGTGCTAGAGATCGACGGACAGGGGGCGAGGGAGCTGAAGCTTTCTTT	CSARDRRTGGEGAEAFF
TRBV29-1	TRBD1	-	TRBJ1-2	TGCAGCACCTCCGGGACAGGGACCTATGGCTACACCTTC	CSTSGTGTYGYTF
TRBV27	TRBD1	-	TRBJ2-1	TGTGCCAGCAGCTTAAGCCGGGACAGGGATGAGCAGTTCTTC	CASSLSRDRDEQFF
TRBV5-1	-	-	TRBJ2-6	TGCGCCAGCAGCTTGATCTCCAGCTCTGGGGCCAACGTCCTGACTTTC	CASSLISSSGANVLTF
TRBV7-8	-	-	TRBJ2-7	TGTGCCAGCAGCTTAATGTCTGGACCAGTGGACTACGAGCAGTACTTC	CASSLMSGPVDYEQYF